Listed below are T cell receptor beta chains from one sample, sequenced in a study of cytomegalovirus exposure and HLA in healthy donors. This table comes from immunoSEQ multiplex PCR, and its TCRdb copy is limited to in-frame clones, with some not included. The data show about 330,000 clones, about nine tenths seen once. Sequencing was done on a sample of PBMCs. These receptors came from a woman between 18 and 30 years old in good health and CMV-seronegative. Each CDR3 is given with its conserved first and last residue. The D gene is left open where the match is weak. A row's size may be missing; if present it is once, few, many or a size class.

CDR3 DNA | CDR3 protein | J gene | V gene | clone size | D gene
TGTGCCAGCAGCCCACAGGGGACAGGGGAGCTGTTTTTT | CASSPQGTGELFF | TRBJ2-2 | TRBV7-6 | few | TRBD1
TGTGCCAGCAGTACAGGGTTGTCCGGAAACACCATATATTTT | CASSTGLSGNTIYF | TRBJ1-3 | TRBV2 | - | -
TGCGCCAGCAGCCGTTCAGACAGGGGTGAGGAAAAACTGTTTTTT | CASSRSDRGEEKLFF | TRBJ1-4 | TRBV5-1 | - | TRBD1
TGTGCCAGCAGCGACGGGACACTTAGCAATCAGCCCCAGCATTTT | CASSDGTLSNQPQHF | TRBJ1-5 | TRBV5-8 | - | -
TGTGCCAGCAGGGGGACTATCCAAGAGACCCAGTACTTC | CASRGTIQETQYF | TRBJ2-5 | TRBV6-1 | - | TRBD2
TGTGCCAGCAGCCGCGGGGGGGCCCTAGGTGAACTGTTTTTT | CASSRGGALGELFF | TRBJ1-4 | TRBV2 | - | -
TGTGCCAGCAGCCTGCTTTCCTACGGCTCCTACGAGCAGTACTTC | CASSLLSYGSYEQYF | TRBJ2-7 | TRBV5-6 | - | -
TGTGCCAGCAGTAGAACCCTAGCGGGAGGGCCTGCAGATACGCAGTATTTT | CASSRTLAGGPADTQYF | TRBJ2-3 | TRBV9 | once | TRBD2
TGTGCCAGCAGCCAGGGCGCGGGCGGGAGCTACGAGCAGTACTTC | CASSQGAGGSYEQYF | TRBJ2-7 | TRBV4-2 | - | TRBD2
TGCAGTGCTAGTTCGGGGCCCCAGCATTTT | CSASSGPQHF | TRBJ1-5 | TRBV20-1 | once | -
TGCAGCGTTGAGAGGACAGGGGGCGCCTATGGCTACACCTTC | CSVERTGGAYGYTF | TRBJ1-2 | TRBV29-1 | - | TRBD1
TGTGCCAGCAGCTCCAGGGGTTACACCATATATTTT | CASSSRGYTIYF | TRBJ1-3 | TRBV5-6 | - | -
TGTGCCAGTAGTGTTCACAGGGACACTGAAGCTTTCTTT | CASSVHRDTEAFF | TRBJ1-1 | TRBV19 | - | -
TGCGCCAGCAGCACAGGGACTAGCGGGAGGGATGAGCAGTTCTTC | CASSTGTSGRDEQFF | TRBJ2-1 | TRBV5-1 | - | TRBD2
TGTGCCAGCAGCTTATTCAGCGGGAACTATGGCTACACCTTC | CASSLFSGNYGYTF | TRBJ1-2 | TRBV7-2 | few | -
TGTGCCAGCAGCGAAATCTTCGGACAGGGCCAAGAGACCCAGTACTTC | CASSEIFGQGQETQYF | TRBJ2-5 | TRBV27 | - | TRBD1
TGTGCCACCAGCAGAGATCCAGGGTTCAACTACGAGCAGTACTTC | CATSRDPGFNYEQYF | TRBJ2-7 | TRBV15 | - | -
TGTGCCAGCTCACCCGGACAGGGAACCTACAATGAGCAGTTCTTC | CASSPGQGTYNEQFF | TRBJ2-1 | TRBV18 | - | TRBD1
TGCGCCAGCAGCTTGGAGGGACAGGGGGCGCCTAACGCGAACACCGGGGAGCTGTTTTTT | CASSLEGQGAPNANTGELFF | TRBJ2-2 | TRBV5-1 | - | TRBD1
TGCGCCAGCAGCCAGGGGAGGGCCTCTGGAAACACCATATATTTT | CASSQGRASGNTIYF | TRBJ1-3 | TRBV4-3 | - | -
TGTGCCAGCAGTTACTCAGGACAGATATACGAGCAGTACTTC | CASSYSGQIYEQYF | TRBJ2-7 | TRBV6-6 | few | -
TGTGCCAGCTCCCCTTCGCCTAATAGCAATCAGCCCCAGCATTTT | CASSPSPNSNQPQHF | TRBJ1-5 | TRBV18 | once | -
TGTGCCAGCAGCCCCTCGGGACAGCTGGGGTACGAGCAGTACTTC | CASSPSGQLGYEQYF | TRBJ2-7 | TRBV7-9 | - | TRBD1
TGCGCCAGCAGCATCGGACTAGCGGGAGGAGAGACCCAGTACTTC | CASSIGLAGGETQYF | TRBJ2-5 | TRBV5-1 | - | TRBD2
TGCGCCAGCAGCTTGGAGGGGGCGTTGGGGAACGAGCAGTACTTC | CASSLEGALGNEQYF | TRBJ2-7 | TRBV5-1 | once | TRBD1
TGCAGCACATTACAGGGAGATAATGAAAAACTGTTTTTT | CSTLQGDNEKLFF | TRBJ1-4 | TRBV29-1 | - | -
TGTGCCAGCAGCGCCGACGGGGGGGAGGCGAATGAGCAGTTCTTC | CASSADGGEANEQFF | TRBJ2-1 | TRBV6-4 | - | TRBD2
TGTGCCACCAGCAGTCCGCGGGAGATCGTCGACGAGCAGTACTTC | CATSSPREIVDEQYF | TRBJ2-7 | TRBV15 | - | TRBD2